One sample yielded the 20 T cell receptor beta chains listed below, sequenced in a study of T cells after posttransplantation cyclophosphamide. The data were produced by immunoSEQ multiplex PCR, yet TCRdb's version contains in-frame clones alone and is incomplete. The data contain about 21,000 clones, 80% to 90% of them seen just once; the ten biggest clones take up about 2%. Controls had myeloablative marrow grafts with methotrexate and calcineurin inhibitor, sampled at 1 year. The material sequenced was PBMCs, taken less than 400 days after allogeneic stem cell transplant with calcineurin inhibitor and methotrexate. The source of these receptors is a female patient between 30 and 45 years old who received an allogeneic stem cell transplant from an unrelated donor, was CMV-positive, and had acute and chronic GVHD. Some of the T cells may derive from the graft donor.

The rearrangement uses TRBV27 and TRBJ2-7; 8 positions agree with TRBD1. The CDR3 covers 13 residues. Germline assignment: CDR1 MNHEY and CDR2 SMNVEV (reference sequence). After removal of 4 bases from V and 6 bases from J, the junction contained 5 bases not matched to a gene. The CDR3 DNA reads TGTGCCAGCAGTTACCAGGGGGCGCGCGAGCAGTACTTC. This gives the protein CASSYQGAREQYF.

As DNA, the CDR3 is TGCAGCGTTGTGGGCAGGGAAGAGACCCAGTACTTC. Translated, it gives CSVVGREETQYF. The V call is TRBV29-1, the J call TRBJ2-5, with a tentative D call TRBD1 (5 bases). The V gene lost 4 bases and the J gene lost 3 bases, with 9 bases spanning the gap. This CDR3 has 12 residues. CDR1 SQVTM and CDR2 ANQGSEA come from the germline V gene.

CDR3 DNA sequence: TGTGCCATCAGGGGACTAGCTGGCACAGATACGCAGTATTTT. Amino acids: CAIRGLAGTDTQYF. The rearrangement joins TRBV10-3 to TRBJ2-3, with 9 nucleotides matching TRBD2. J gave up 1 base and V 6 bases, and 2 bases lay outside the gene matches. CDR1 is ENHRY, CDR2 SYGVKD, per germline. This CDR3 is 14 amino acids long.

V usage is TRBV15 and J usage is TRBJ2-3, with a tentative D call TRBD2 (8 bases). This CDR3 is built from 14 residues. Germline CDR1 and CDR2: LNHNV and YYDKDF (reference sequence). V lost 8 bases, J lost 6 bases, and 18 bases lay in between. CDR3 sequence reads: CATRGGGRRDTQYF. In DNA form, the CDR3 reads TGTGCCACCCGAGGGGGCGGGAGGCGGGATACGCAGTATTTT.

This chain connects TRBV18 to TRBJ1-1; D is perhaps TRBD1 (5 bases). The CDR3 runs to 15 residues. V gave up 3 bases and J gave up 4 bases, with 15 bases separating them. CDR1 and CDR2 from the germline V gene are KGHSH and LQKENI. As DNA, the CDR3 is TGTGCCAGCTCACCCCGCGGGGGGAAGGGCACTGAAGCTTTCTTT. It specifies CASSPRGGKGTEAFF.

The chain has TRBV7-2 and TRBJ1-2; no definite D call. Germline V lookup: CDR1 SGHTA, CDR2 FQGNSA. V was pared by 1 base and J by 6 bases, with 9 bases between. CDR3 length: 13 amino acids. This CDR3 is CASSLGLSDGYTF. CDR3 nucleotides: TGTGCCAGCAGCTTAGGACTTAGCGATGGCTACACCTTC.

The chain uses TRBV21-1 and TRBJ2-5; the listed D gene, TRBD2, was not tested against the DNA. TRBV21-1 is a known pseudogene. The CDR3 contains 15 residues. The CDR3 nucleotides are TGTGCCAGCAGCTCGGGGACTAGCGGATTGGAGACCCAGTACTTC. This translates into CASSSGTSGLETQYF.

The genes are TRBV6-5 and TRBJ2-4; the match to TRBD1 covers 10 bases. The germline V gene has CDR1 MNHEY and CDR2 SVGAGI. After removal of 6 bases from V and 11 bases from J, the junction contained 7 bases not matched to a gene. The CDR3 extends over 13 amino acids. This CDR3 is CASSPMTGGLQYF. CDR3 in DNA: TGTGCCAGCAGCCCCATGACAGGGGGCCTTCAGTACTTC.

This clone occurred once. The rearrangement links TRBV15 to TRBJ1-2; D gene ambiguous. The germline gives CDR1 LNHNV, CDR2 YYDKDF (reference sequence). Trimming took 0 bases from V and 4 from J, leaving 12 bases between them. The CDR3 runs to 15 residues. The CDR3 nucleotides are TGTGCCACCAGCAGAGATCTGAACTCGCTCTATGGCTACACCTTC. Its protein product is CATSRDLNSLYGYTF.

The J gene is TRBJ1-2, the V gene TRBV6-5; 8 bases match TRBD1. Trimming at V came to 2 bases and at J to 1 base, leaving 6 bases not matched to a gene. The CDR3 extends over 16 amino acids. Germline CDR1 is MNHEY and CDR2 is SVGAGI. Here the CDR3 reads CASSYRGTGLNYGYTF. Written as DNA, the CDR3 is TGTGCCAGCAGTTACCGGGGGACAGGTCTTAACTATGGCTACACCTTC.

The rearrangement uses TRBV30 and TRBJ2-7; D gene unclear. In germline, CDR1 is GTSNPN, CDR2 SVGIG (reference sequence). V dropped 1 base and J dropped 5 bases, with 6 bases sitting between them. The CDR3 loop spans 11 amino acids. The CDR3 DNA sequence: TGTGCCTGGAGTGAGACACACGAGCAGTACTTC. It yields the protein CAWSETHEQYF. Full variable domain (outside the CDR3, taken from reference TRBV30 and TRBJ2-7): SQTIHQWPATLVQPVGSPLSLECTVEGTSNPNLYWYRQAAGRGLQLLFYSVGIGQISSEVPQNLSASRPQDRQFILSSKKLLLSDSGFYLCAWSETHEQYFGPGTRLTVT.

V usage is TRBV27 and J usage is TRBJ1-5; the match to TRBD1 covers 10 bases. The CDR3 is 14 amino acids. In germline, CDR1 is MNHEY, CDR2 SMNVEV (reference sequence). Trimming removed 3 bases from V and 6 bases from J; junction bases left unmatched: 2. CDR3 DNA: TGTGCCAGCAGTTTGGACAGGGGGTTTCAGCCCCAGCATTTT. Its translation is CASSLDRGFQPQHF.

V gene TRBV6-6 combines with J gene TRBJ2-2; TRBD1 agrees at 10 bases. The CDR3 is made up of 16 amino acids. CDR1 and CDR2 from the germline V gene are MNHNY and SVGAGI (reference sequence). Trimming removed 8 bases from V and 4 bases from J; junction bases left unmatched: 10. The CDR3 bases are TGTGCCAGCGAGACGACCGGACAGGGGGGCACCGGGGAGCTGTTTTTT. It yields the protein CASETTGQGGTGELFF.

Sample share makes this clone medium-sized (0.01 to 0.1%). This chain uses TRBV5-5 with TRBJ1-1; D is unclear. V lost 0 bases and J lost 3, with 12 bases in between. From germline, CDR1 is SGHKS and CDR2 YYEKEE (reference sequence). The CDR3 is 15 residues long. The CDR3 region is CASSLDHPGDTEAFF. The CDR3 DNA sequence: TGTGCCAGCAGCTTGGATCATCCCGGAGACACTGAAGCTTTCTTT.

This clone was counted a single time. V and J are TRBV18 and TRBJ2-5; D might be TRBD1 (6 bases). The CDR3 sequence is 14 residues long. Germline V CDR1 and CDR2: KGHSH, LQKENI. V lost 5 bases and J lost 5, with 15 bases in between. This CDR3 reads CASSSSGVGETQYF. CDR3 DNA: TGTGCCAGCTCATCCTCAGGGGTCGGGGAGACCCAGTACTTC.

The chain has TRBV9 and TRBJ2-2, with D possibly being TRBD2 (6 bases). The V end lost 4 bases, the J end lost 5 bases, and 12 bases lay between the germline ends. The CDR3 spans 14 residues. Per germline, CDR1 SGDLS and CDR2 YYNGEE. In nucleotides, the CDR3 is TGTGCCAGCAGCCCTGGGACTTGGACCGGGGAGCTGTTTTTT. It encodes CASSPGTWTGELFF.

This clone was picked up a small number of times. CDR3 sequence (DNA): TGTGCCATCAGTGAGGAGGGAGGCGGCTACACCTTC. This gives the protein CAISEEGGGYTF. The chain is built from TRBV10-3 and TRBJ1-2; D is unclear. V dropped 2 bases and J dropped 8 bases, with 9 bases sitting between them. This CDR3 region has 12 residues. The germline gives CDR1 ENHRY, CDR2 SYGVKD.

The rearrangement joins TRBV7-2 to TRBJ1-2, with 7 bases matching TRBD1. CDR3 size: 14 residues. Germline CDR1 SGHTA, CDR2 FQGNSA. The ends lost 4 bases at V and 5 bases at J; junction bases unmatched: 7. The CDR3 DNA reads as TGTGCCAGCAGCTCCCGAGGACAGGAATATGGCTACACCTTC. It translates to CASSSRGQEYGYTF.

The chain carries TRBV5-1 and TRBJ2-1, with 9 bases fitting TRBD1. The germline CDR1 and CDR2 sequences are SGHRS and YFSETQ. The CDR3 is made up of 19 amino acids. V was clipped by 0 bases and J by 3 bases; unmatched bases: 13. The CDR3 spells CASSLGALLQGASYNEQFF. CDR3 nucleotides: TGCGCCAGCAGCTTGGGGGCCCTCCTACAGGGGGCCAGCTACAATGAGCAGTTCTTC.

J is TRBJ2-5 and V is TRBV28; TRBD2 agrees at 12 bases. The CDR3 has 14 residues. Germline values: CDR1 MDHEN, CDR2 SYDVKM. The J segment lost 9 bases and the V segment lost 8 bases, leaving 10 bases of the junction unmatched. The CDR3: CASGTSGSLNAQYF. In DNA, the CDR3 is TGTGCCAGCGGGACTAGCGGGTCCCTAAACGCCCAGTACTTC.